This entry concerns a single T cell receptor beta chain. Its antigen is still unknown. The source of the sample is a study of blood T cells in healthy people across ages. The trim removed 6 bases at V and 2 bases at J, leaving 11 bases unmatched. CDR1 and CDR2 from the germline V gene are MNHNS and SASEGT. The CDR3 runs 19 residues. Together with a sample-barcoded 5' primer, a J-beta primer mix was included in a second PCR lasting about 7 to 11 cycles. Via MiXCR, TCRdb re-called the 5' RACE reads, giving one row per CDR3 protein. The table lists roughly 1.7 million distinct CDR3 sequences, about 32% of them singletons, with roughly 10% in the top ten. Study-level results: The recorded TCR beta diversity per million T cells decreased in a roughly linear manner with age.

Sequencing was performed on blood. V and J are TRBV6-1 and TRBJ2-3, with TRBD2 identical over 16 bases. The sequence was obtained from a woman aged 25 to 45 in good health. The CDR3 DNA follows: TGTGCCAGCAGACGCGGGACTAGCGGGGGGGCGGAGGACACAGATACGCAGTATTTT. This codes for CASRRGTSGGAEDTDTQYF.